These 31 T cell receptor beta chains came from one sample sequenced in a study of early T cells in non-severe SARS-CoV-2 infection. A single record per CDR3 protein comes from TCRdb applying MiXCR to the 5' RACE reads. Of tens of thousands of distinct CDR3 sequences in the sample, roughly 8.2% were seen once. Sequenced input: whole blood. The receptors come from an adult who was a healthcare worker with PCR-confirmed SARS-CoV-2 infection or an uninfected control (not recorded which).

In its sample, this clonotype was seen a few times. The chain links TRBV20-1 to TRBJ2-2, with D perhaps matching TRBD2 (6 bases). Trimming stripped 0 bases from V and 6 bases from J, with 14 bases between. In germline, CDR1 is DFQATT, CDR2 SNEGSKA (reference sequence). This CDR3 spans 15 amino acids. CDR3 region: CSARELTRTSGELFF. The CDR3 DNA follows: TGCAGTGCTAGAGAATTGACTAGAACCTCCGGGGAGCTGTTTTTT.

This clonotype occurred many times. The V call is TRBV11-2, the J call TRBJ2-1, with TRBD2 matching 11 bases. This CDR3 is built from 15 residues. Germline loops: CDR1 SGHAT, CDR2 FQNNGV. Trimming removed 6 bases from V and 6 bases from J; junction bases left unmatched: 7. The CDR3: CASRRVSGRANEQFF. The DNA for the CDR3 is TGTGCCAGCAGACGCGTTAGCGGGAGGGCCAATGAGCAGTTCTTC.

This clonotype has more than one count but fewer than ten. The chain is built from TRBV19 and TRBJ2-5; 8 bases line up with TRBD2. The CDR3 totals 13 residues. Per germline, CDR1 LNHDA and CDR2 SQIVND (reference sequence). Trimming took 5 bases from V and 8 from J; bases not matched to a gene: 7. CDR3 sequence reads: CASSPGLASTQYF. DNA of the CDR3: TGTGCCAGTAGTCCTGGACTAGCCTCTACCCAGTACTTC.

This clonotype has more than one count but fewer than ten. The J gene is TRBJ2-7, the V gene TRBV28; D perhaps matches TRBD1 (6 bases). Deletions cut 8 bases from V and 1 base from J, with 12 bases between. This CDR3 spans 13 amino acids. Per germline, CDR1 MDHEN and CDR2 SYDVKM. CDR3 nucleotides: TGTGCCAGCGGGGGCGATCCGTCCTACGAGCAGTACTTC. Its protein product is CASGGDPSYEQYF.

In DNA form, the CDR3 reads TGTGCCAGCAGTCGGGACTCGGCTGACGAGCAGTACTTC. Protein product: CASSRDSADEQYF. This chain joins TRBV6-1 and TRBJ2-7; D is perhaps TRBD2 (6 bases). This CDR3 is 13 amino acids long. V was clipped by 5 bases and J by 5 bases, with 13 bases between them. The germline V gene encodes CDR1 MNHNS and CDR2 SASEGT.

This clonotype was observed many times. V gene TRBV20-1 combines with J gene TRBJ2-1; no firm D call. The length of the CDR3 is 17 residues. Trimming removed 0 bases from V and 3 bases from J, with 18 bases in between. CDR1 is DFQATT, CDR2 SNEGSKA, per germline (reference sequence). CDR3 nucleotides: TGCAGTGCTAGAGAGTTCGGGCGTTCTAACAGCTACAATGAGCAGTTCTTC. Translation gives CSAREFGRSNSYNEQFF.

There are a few counts of this clonotype. This chain links TRBV3-2 with TRBJ2-1. TRBV3-2 is flagged as a pseudogene. The CDR3 has 12 amino acids. The CDR3 sequence is CASSQVYSEQFF. In DNA, the CDR3 is TGTGCCAGCAGCCAAGTTTATAGTGAGCAGTTCTTC.

By sample share, this clonotype is medium-sized (0.01 to 0.1%). V is TRBV6-6 and J is TRBJ2-1, with 13 bases fitting TRBD2. Germline CDR1 and CDR2: MNHNY and SVGAGI (reference sequence). This CDR3 has 15 residues. V lost 4 bases and J lost 9; bases outside the gene matches: 6. CDR3: CASSWTSGSRSEQFF. CDR3 coding DNA: TGTGCCAGCAGTTGGACTAGCGGGAGCAGGAGTGAGCAGTTCTTC.

This clonotype was seen ten or more times. V is TRBV12-3 or TRBV12-4 and J is TRBJ2-3, with D possibly called TRBD1 or TRBD2 (6 bases each). The CDR3 runs to 13 residues. The V and J ends lost 5 bases and 6 bases respectively, with 12 bases between them. The CDR3 loop is CASSIPGADTQYF. The CDR3 DNA follows: TGTGCCAGCAGTATCCCGGGGGCCGATACGCAGTATTTT.

The chain links TRBV12-3 or TRBV12-4 to TRBJ1-3, with no clear D. Trimming cost V 6 bases and J 8 bases, with 17 bases left between them. The CDR3 is 14 residues long. In DNA form, the CDR3 reads TGTGCCAGCAGCCCACCCGGGGTCGGCTACACCATATATTTT. Its translation: CASSPPGVGYTIYF.

The J gene is TRBJ2-1, the V gene TRBV11-2; D not resolved. CDR1 SGHAT and CDR2 FQNNGV come from the germline V gene. The CDR3 is 15 residues long. V lost 4 bases and J 4 bases, leaving 14 bases between the germline ends. CDR3 protein: CASSSQSDRYNEQFF. CDR3 sequence (DNA): TGTGCCAGCAGCTCTCAATCAGACCGGTACAATGAGCAGTTCTTC.

This clonotype was observed at least ten times. This chain links TRBV20-1 with TRBJ2-2, with no clear D. V gave up 0 bases and J gave up 4 bases, with 9 bases separating them. CDR1 DFQATT and CDR2 SNEGSKA come from the germline V gene (reference sequence). CDR3 length equals 14 residues. The CDR3 is CSARDPGRTGELFF. CDR3 in DNA: TGCAGTGCTAGAGATCCCGGACGCACCGGGGAGCTGTTTTTT.

This clonotype was observed a few times. The genes are TRBV6-6 and TRBJ1-1; D call uncertain. Germline loops: CDR1 MNHNY, CDR2 SVGAGI (reference sequence). Deletions cut 4 bases from V and 1 base from J, with 10 bases between. This CDR3 has 14 residues. CDR3 amino acids: CASSLFGWNTEAFF. The DNA for the CDR3 is TGTGCCAGCAGTTTGTTTGGGTGGAACACTGAAGCTTTCTTT.

This clonotype came up a few times. The chain joins TRBV28 to TRBJ1-2; 7 nucleotides match TRBD1. Trimming removed 6 bases from V and 7 bases from J; junction bases left unmatched: 17. The germline gives CDR1 MDHEN, CDR2 SYDVKM. This CDR3 region has 16 residues. The chain's CDR3 is CASRHQVGQGVVGYTF. CDR3 DNA sequence: TGTGCCAGCAGACACCAGGTCGGCCAGGGGGTAGTTGGCTACACCTTC.

This clonotype was picked up a small number of times. The junction shows a germline mismatch at one end, possibly a read error. V is TRBV24-1 and J is TRBJ2-6, with D possibly called TRBD1 or TRBD2 (5 bases each). Germline V gives CDR1 KGHDR, CDR2 SFDVKD. The CDR3 length is 18 residues. The CDR3 region is CATSDLHCGQSGANALTF. The CDR3 nucleotides are TGTGCCACCAGTGATTTGCATTGCGGGCAATCCGGGGCCAACGCCCTGACTTTC.

This clonotype was counted many times. The CDR3 DNA sequence: TGCGCCAGCAGCATCGGACAATCTGGAAACACCATATATTTT. Translated: CASSIGQSGNTIYF. The chain joins TRBV5-1 to TRBJ1-3; D might be TRBD1 (5 bases). The germline V and J ends were trimmed by 4 bases and 1 base, with 9 bases remaining between them. The CDR3 is 14 amino acids. Germline CDR1 SGHRS, CDR2 YFSETQ.

This clonotype was recorded a few times. V and J are TRBV3-1 and TRBJ2-3, with a tentative D call TRBD1 (6 bases). Germline-derived CDR1 and CDR2 are LGHDT and YNNKEL (reference sequence). The CDR3 covers 16 residues. Trimming shortened V by 1 base and J by 6 bases, and 17 bases separated the two germline ends. The CDR3 sequence: CASSQGPGAAVDTQYF. In DNA form, the CDR3 reads TGTGCCAGCAGCCAAGGTCCAGGGGCGGCCGTGGATACGCAGTATTTT.

A few counts support this clonotype. The gene calls are TRBV5-4 and TRBJ2-1; 11 bases match TRBD2. Germline CDR1 is SGHNT and CDR2 is YYREEE (reference sequence). Germline trimming cut 3 bases from V and 8 bases from J; bases unmatched to any gene: 4. The CDR3 is made up of 14 amino acids. CDR3 DNA: TGTGCCAGCAGCTCGTCTAGCGGGAGGTATGAGCAGTTCTTC. This sequence encodes CASSSSSGRYEQFF.

The chain employs TRBV2 and TRBJ1-1; D unclear. The ends were cut back, 4 bases at V and 4 bases at J, with 13 bases in the middle. CDR1 is SNHLY and CDR2 is FYNNEI in the germline V gene. The CDR3 has 14 amino acids. The CDR3 coding sequence is TGTGCCAGCAGTGTCGGGATCAGTGTCACTGAAGCTTTCTTT. Translation: CASSVGISVTEAFF.

This clonotype has more than one count but fewer than ten. This chain uses TRBV3-1 with TRBJ2-3; 9 positions match TRBD2. The J segment lost 1 base and the V segment lost 4 bases, leaving 3 bases of the junction unmatched. CDR3 length equals 15 residues. Germline CDR1 and CDR2: LGHDT and YNNKEL (reference sequence). The CDR3 region is CASSPREGRTDTQYF. CDR3 sequence (DNA): TGTGCCAGCAGCCCGCGGGAGGGCCGCACAGATACGCAGTATTTT.

This clonotype has only a few counts. The V call is TRBV5-1, the J call TRBJ1-2; the match to TRBD1 covers 9 bases. The CDR3 length is 16 residues. Trimming took 4 bases from V and 6 from J; bases not matched to a gene: 13. Germline CDR1 SGHRS, CDR2 YFSETQ. The CDR3, as DNA: TGCGCCAGCAGCCCCGGACAGGGGACGGCTACTAATGGCTACACCTTC. This encodes CASSPGQGTATNGYTF.

In this sample, this clonotype turned up a few times. The chain uses TRBV13 and TRBJ2-4; 11 nucleotides align to TRBD2. Germline lookup yields CDR1 PRHDT and CDR2 FYEKMQ (reference sequence). This CDR3 has 16 residues. V gave up 2 bases and J gave up 4 bases; unmatched junction bases: 4. Here the CDR3 reads CASSLTGLAVKNIQYF. CDR3 sequence (DNA): TGTGCCAGCAGCTTAACGGGACTAGCGGTGAAAAACATTCAGTACTTC.

The CDR3 DNA follows: TGTGCCACCAGCAGAGATTGGTCCCTAGCTTTCAACAATGAGCAGTTCTTC. Its translation is CATSRDWSLAFNNEQFF. V is TRBV15 and J is TRBJ2-1; D is perhaps TRBD2 (5 bases). The CDR3 has 17 residues. The germline V gene has CDR1 LNHNV and CDR2 YYDKDF (reference sequence). Trimming stripped 0 bases from V and 5 bases from J, with 17 bases between.

CDR3 sequence (DNA): TGCAGCGCTTCTAACACTGAAGCTTTCTTT. Translating gives CSASNTEAFF. The chain links TRBV29-1 to TRBJ1-1; D remains unclear. The V gene's germline CDR1 is SQVTM and CDR2 ANQGSEA. V was pared by 7 bases and J by 2 bases, with 5 bases between. The CDR3 has 10 residues.

The gene calls are TRBV6-5 and TRBJ2-1; a weak D match, TRBD1 (6 bases). The V gene's germline CDR1 is MNHEY and CDR2 SVGAGI. This CDR3 has 16 amino acids. The V gene lost 1 base and the J gene lost 0 bases, with 10 bases spanning the gap. In DNA, the CDR3 is TGTGCCAGCAGTTACTTGTCCAGGGGCTCCTACAATGAGCAGTTCTTC. This translates into CASSYLSRGSYNEQFF.

This clonotype was recorded a few times. The chain carries TRBV29-1 and TRBJ2-7, with D perhaps being TRBD1 or TRBD2 (5 bases each). V shed 8 bases and J shed 5 bases, with 19 bases lying between them. The CDR3 has 13 amino acids. Germline CDR1 is SQVTM and CDR2 is ANQGSEA. The CDR3, as DNA: TGCAGCTTCCGGGACCGAGTTTTCGACGAGCAGTACTTC. Translated, it gives CSFRDRVFDEQYF.

The V and J genes are TRBV20-1 and TRBJ1-1; 7 bases are a match to TRBD1. V gave up 4 bases and J gave up 7 bases; unmatched junction bases: 15. Germline assignment: CDR1 DFQATT and CDR2 SNEGSKA (reference sequence). This CDR3 region has 15 residues. The CDR3 is CSATSGQAGQGEAFF. CDR3 sequence (DNA): TGCAGTGCTACGTCTGGACAGGCCGGCCAGGGTGAAGCTTTCTTT.

This clonotype was counted ten times or more. V usage is TRBV6-1 and J usage is TRBJ2-2; no clear D gene. This CDR3 is 11 amino acids long. Trimming shortened V by 3 bases and J by 14 bases, and 10 bases separated the two germline ends. Germline CDR1 MNHNS, CDR2 SASEGT. CDR3 loop: CASSDPNRLFF. As DNA, the CDR3 is TGTGCCAGCAGTGACCCGAACCGCCTGTTTTTT.

This clonotype was recorded many times. The chain is built from TRBV20-1 and TRBJ1-1; 9 positions match TRBD1. Germline V gene lookup returns CDR1 DFQATT and CDR2 SNEGSKA (reference sequence). Germline trimming cut 0 bases from V and 5 bases from J; bases unmatched to any gene: 13. The CDR3 spans 17 residues. The DNA for the CDR3 is TGCAGTGCTAGAGACCGGGACAGGGATTTTGTGGTTACTGAAGCTTTCTTT. Its translation is CSARDRDRDFVVTEAFF.

This clonotype showed up many times. V usage is TRBV20-1 and J usage is TRBJ2-7; possibly TRBD2 for D (5 bases). Trimming cost V 5 bases and J 4 bases, with 12 bases left between them. Germline values: CDR1 DFQATT, CDR2 SNEGSKA (reference sequence). The CDR3 length is 12 residues. For the CDR3, the DNA is TGCAGTGCTGGAAGAGGGAGTTACGAGCAGTACTTC. Amino acids: CSAGRGSYEQYF.

This clonotype was seen more than once but under ten times. The chain links TRBV28 to TRBJ2-7; D is possibly TRBD2 (7 bases). Germline V gene lookup returns CDR1 MDHEN and CDR2 SYDVKM. This CDR3 region has 18 residues. Trimming removed 7 bases at V and 0 bases at J, with 25 bases between. CDR3 sequence: CASTPGGLGRSSSYEQYF. The CDR3, as DNA: TGTGCCAGCACCCCGGGGGGCTTAGGGCGGTCGAGCTCCTACGAGCAGTACTTC.